The 3 T cell receptor beta chains presented below share a single source sample, sequenced in a study of shared clonotypes between healthy human individuals. The repertoire was sequenced with immunoSEQ multiplex PCR; TCRdb's copy has only in-frame clones and lacks some. The table has roughly 1,500,000 clones, around 98% seen once. The sample was naive CD4+ T cells sorted from blood. Subset meaning: CD45RA+ positively selected. Source of these receptors: a man aged 30 to 39 in good health.

CDR3 residues: CASRPGQGTIGTGELFF. Written as DNA, the CDR3 is TGTGCCAGTAGACCGGGACAGGGGACTATAGGAACCGGGGAGCTGTTTTTT. The chain couples TRBV19 to TRBJ2-2; 10 positions match TRBD1. J was trimmed by 5 bases and V by 6 bases; bases with no gene match: 12. The length of the CDR3 is 17 residues. Germline V gene data show CDR1 as LNHDA and CDR2 as SQIVND (reference sequence).

This chain joins TRBV5-1 and TRBJ2-6; unclear D gene. The CDR3 runs 16 residues. The germline V gene encodes CDR1 SGHRS and CDR2 YFSETQ. Trimming pared 0 bases from V and 0 bases from J, leaving 7 bases between. As DNA, the CDR3 is TGCGCCAGCAGCTTGGAAAACAGCTCTGGGGCCAACGTCCTGACTTTC. This gives the protein CASSLENSSGANVLTF.

A few counts support this clone. The chain uses TRBV30 and TRBJ2-7; D uncertain. V was cut by 1 base and J by 0 bases, with 7 bases left in between. This CDR3 has 13 amino acids. CDR1 and CDR2 (germline): GTSNPN, SVGIG (reference sequence). CDR3 bases: TGTGCCTGGAGTGATGGTGTCTCCTACGAGCAGTACTTC. Translating it yields CAWSDGVSYEQYF.